The rows below give T cell receptor beta chains drawn from one sample of a study of blood T cell repertoires in COVID-19. The assay was immunoSEQ multiplex PCR, and TCRdb's table has in-frame clones only and misses some. The data contain 140,000 or so clones, 88% of them singletons. Material: peripheral blood. Every receptor here comes from a human donor with COVID-19, enrolled during active disease. The donor label of this sample is uncertain. Each CDR3 is given with its conserved first and last residue. Each record gives: D gene, clone size, J gene, V gene, CDR3 protein, CDR3 DNA. A D gene is named only where the DNA matches it firmly. Only part of the rows carry a size: once, few, many, or a class if the clone is expanded.

d_call: TRBD2; clone_size: .; j_call: TRBJ2-7; v_call: TRBV14; cdr3_aa: CASSQTGTNSYEQYF; cdr3_nt: TGTGCCAGCAGCCAAACTGGGACTAACTCCTACGAGCAGTACTTC
d_call: .; clone_size: .; j_call: TRBJ2-7; v_call: TRBV5-1; cdr3_aa: CASSLYMGGSPYEQYF; cdr3_nt: TGCGCCAGCAGCTTGTACATGGGGGGATCCCCCTACGAGCAGTACTTC
d_call: .; clone_size: .; j_call: TRBJ2-3; v_call: TRBV2; cdr3_aa: CASILNYETDTQYF; cdr3_nt: TGTGCCAGCATCTTAAACTATGAGACAGATACGCAGTATTTT
d_call: TRBD1; clone_size: .; j_call: TRBJ2-7; v_call: TRBV4-1; cdr3_aa: CASSHLNGQGFHEQYF; cdr3_nt: TGCGCCAGCAGCCACCTCAATGGACAGGGCTTCCACGAGCAGTACTTC
d_call: TRBD2; clone_size: once; j_call: TRBJ2-1; v_call: TRBV19; cdr3_aa: CASSISGGDLYNEQFF; cdr3_nt: TGTGCCAGTAGTATCAGCGGGGGGGATCTTTACAATGAGCAGTTCTTC
d_call: .; clone_size: once; j_call: TRBJ2-5; v_call: TRBV2; cdr3_aa: CASSEAPGGLETQYF; cdr3_nt: TGTGCCAGCAGTGAAGCTCCGGGGGGCCTGGAGACCCAGTACTTC
d_call: .; clone_size: .; j_call: TRBJ1-5; v_call: TRBV18; cdr3_aa: CASSLERDNQPQHF; cdr3_nt: TGTGCCAGCTCACTTGAGCGGGATAATCAGCCCCAGCATTTT
d_call: TRBD2; clone_size: .; j_call: TRBJ2-1; v_call: TRBV24-1; cdr3_aa: CATSDSLAGALNEQFF; cdr3_nt: TGTGCCACCAGTGATTCCTTAGCGGGAGCCCTCAATGAGCAGTTCTTC
d_call: TRBD2; clone_size: .; j_call: TRBJ2-1; v_call: TRBV19; cdr3_aa: CASMQAGGGHEQFF; cdr3_nt: TGTGCCAGTATGCAAGCGGGAGGGGGGCATGAGCAGTTCTTC
d_call: TRBD1; clone_size: once; j_call: TRBJ1-2; v_call: TRBV6-5; cdr3_aa: CASRPTGETNYGYTF; cdr3_nt: TGTGCCAGCAGACCGACAGGGGAGACTAACTATGGCTACACCTTC
d_call: .; clone_size: .; j_call: TRBJ1-1; v_call: TRBV5-4; cdr3_aa: CASRRDTEAFF; cdr3_nt: TGTGCCAGCAGGCGGGACACTGAAGCTTTCTTT
d_call: .; clone_size: .; j_call: TRBJ1-1; v_call: TRBV7-3; cdr3_aa: CASSLTSDTEAFF; cdr3_nt: TGTGCCAGCAGCTTAACCTCAGACACTGAAGCTTTCTTT
d_call: .; clone_size: .; j_call: TRBJ1-1; v_call: TRBV11-3; cdr3_aa: CASSLGGLGTEAFF; cdr3_nt: TGTGCCAGCAGTTTAGGCGGACTTGGCACTGAAGCTTTCTTT
d_call: TRBD2; clone_size: .; j_call: TRBJ2-5; v_call: TRBV19; cdr3_aa: CASSISQRGPQETQYF; cdr3_nt: TGTGCCAGTAGTATAAGCCAGCGGGGGCCTCAAGAGACCCAGTACTTC
d_call: .; clone_size: few; j_call: TRBJ1-5; v_call: TRBV9; cdr3_aa: CASSKGPAGDQPQHF; cdr3_nt: TGTGCCAGCAGCAAAGGACCTGCAGGGGATCAGCCCCAGCATTTT
d_call: .; clone_size: .; j_call: TRBJ1-4; v_call: TRBV3-1/TRBV3-2; cdr3_aa: CASNAGTIEKLFF; cdr3_nt: TGTGCCAGCAACGCGGGGACTATTGAAAAACTGTTTTTT
d_call: TRBD1; clone_size: .; j_call: TRBJ1-2; v_call: TRBV18; cdr3_aa: CASSPRGRGQGLSYTF; cdr3_nt: TGTGCCAGCTCACCACGGGGAAGGGGACAGGGGTTAAGCTACACCTTC
d_call: .; clone_size: .; j_call: TRBJ1-3; v_call: TRBV3-1/TRBV3-2; cdr3_aa: CASSYSQGYGNTIYF; cdr3_nt: TGTGCCAGCAGCTATAGCCAGGGGTACGGAAACACCATATATTTT
d_call: TRBD1; clone_size: .; j_call: TRBJ2-2; v_call: TRBV6-5; cdr3_aa: CASSYQGAAEGELFF; cdr3_nt: TGTGCCAGCAGTTATCAGGGGGCGGCGGAAGGGGAGCTGTTTTTT
d_call: .; clone_size: .; j_call: TRBJ2-7; v_call: TRBV5-1; cdr3_aa: CASSLGEIYEQYF; cdr3_nt: TGCGCCAGCAGCTTGGGAGAAATCTACGAGCAGTACTTC
d_call: .; clone_size: .; j_call: TRBJ1-1; v_call: TRBV6-6; cdr3_aa: CACAGGARPEAFF; cdr3_nt: TGTGCCTGCGCGGGGGGGGCCCGGCCTGAAGCTTTCTTT
d_call: .; clone_size: .; j_call: TRBJ1-6; v_call: TRBV14; cdr3_aa: CASSLQVGSLHF; cdr3_nt: TGTGCCAGCAGCCTTCAGGTCGGATCCCTCCACTTT
d_call: .; clone_size: .; j_call: TRBJ2-7; v_call: TRBV5-8; cdr3_aa: CASSLAEGPYEQYF; cdr3_nt: TGTGCCAGCAGCTTGGCCGAGGGTCCCTACGAGCAGTACTTC
d_call: .; clone_size: .; j_call: TRBJ2-7; v_call: TRBV5-1; cdr3_aa: CASSQDRTYEQYF; cdr3_nt: TGCGCCAGCAGCCAGGACAGAACCTACGAGCAGTACTTC
d_call: TRBD2; clone_size: .; j_call: TRBJ2-7; v_call: TRBV20-1; cdr3_aa: CSASRGGTGISYEQYF; cdr3_nt: TGCAGTGCTAGTCGCGGGGGTACGGGCATCTCCTACGAGCAGTACTTC
d_call: .; clone_size: .; j_call: TRBJ1-3; v_call: TRBV11-3; cdr3_aa: CASSFNQGDTIYF; cdr3_nt: TGTGCCAGCAGCTTTAATCAGGGTGACACCATATATTTT
d_call: TRBD2; clone_size: .; j_call: TRBJ2-1; v_call: TRBV6-2/TRBV6-3; cdr3_aa: CASSYSVGGWYNEQFF; cdr3_nt: TGTGCCAGCAGTTACTCGGTGGGGGGGTGGTACAATGAGCAGTTCTTC
d_call: .; clone_size: .; j_call: TRBJ1-5; v_call: TRBV5-8; cdr3_aa: CASSPQEGPQHF; cdr3_nt: TGTGCCAGCAGCCCCCAAGAGGGGCCCCAGCATTTT
d_call: .; clone_size: .; j_call: TRBJ1-6; v_call: TRBV5-1; cdr3_aa: CASSLAGDNSPLHF; cdr3_nt: TGCGCCAGCAGCTTGGCGGGGGATAATTCACCCCTCCACTTT
d_call: TRBD1; clone_size: .; j_call: TRBJ1-1; v_call: TRBV19; cdr3_aa: CASSNSGGPGFTEAFF; cdr3_nt: TGTGCCAGTAGTAATTCAGGGGGGCCAGGTTTCACTGAAGCTTTCTTT
d_call: .; clone_size: few; j_call: TRBJ1-2; v_call: TRBV12-3/TRBV12-4; cdr3_aa: CASSSQGHGYTF; cdr3_nt: TGTGCCAGCAGTTCACAGGGCCATGGCTACACCTTC
d_call: .; clone_size: .; j_call: TRBJ2-7; v_call: TRBV6-5; cdr3_aa: CASSPTLREQYF; cdr3_nt: TGTGCCAGCAGCCCCACGCTGAGAGAGCAGTACTTC
d_call: .; clone_size: few; j_call: TRBJ2-7; v_call: TRBV3-1/TRBV3-2; cdr3_aa: CASSRDKYYEQYF; cdr3_nt: TGTGCCAGCAGCCGGGACAAGTACTACGAGCAGTACTTC
d_call: .; clone_size: few; j_call: TRBJ1-5; v_call: TRBV27; cdr3_aa: CASSLFWGDQPQHF; cdr3_nt: TGTGCCAGCAGTTTATTCTGGGGGGATCAGCCCCAGCATTTT
d_call: TRBD1; clone_size: .; j_call: TRBJ2-3; v_call: TRBV10-1; cdr3_aa: CASSETFGDRQDTDTQYF; cdr3_nt: TGCGCCAGCAGTGAGACTTTCGGGGACAGACAGGACACAGATACGCAGTATTTT
d_call: .; clone_size: .; j_call: TRBJ1-5; v_call: TRBV27; cdr3_aa: CASRLTGNQPQHF; cdr3_nt: TGTGCCAGCAGGCTAACAGGGAATCAGCCCCAGCATTTT
d_call: .; clone_size: .; j_call: TRBJ1-5; v_call: TRBV27; cdr3_aa: CASSLYGGSQPQHF; cdr3_nt: TGTGCCAGCAGTTTATATGGGGGGAGTCAGCCCCAGCATTTT
d_call: TRBD2; clone_size: once; j_call: TRBJ2-3; v_call: TRBV19; cdr3_aa: CASSRSYAGGTDTQYF; cdr3_nt: TGTGCCAGTAGTCGATCGTACGCGGGGGGCACAGATACGCAGTATTTT
d_call: TRBD2; clone_size: .; j_call: TRBJ2-7; v_call: TRBV5-1; cdr3_aa: CASSLEGEGYEQYF; cdr3_nt: TGCGCCAGCAGCTTGGAAGGGGAGGGCTACGAGCAGTACTTC
d_call: .; clone_size: .; j_call: TRBJ1-2; v_call: TRBV4-2; cdr3_aa: CASNPGRGNYGYTF; cdr3_nt: TGTGCCAGCAACCCAGGGAGGGGTAACTATGGCTACACCTTC
d_call: TRBD1; clone_size: .; j_call: TRBJ1-6; v_call: TRBV19; cdr3_aa: CASTPDRGADSPLHF; cdr3_nt: TGTGCCAGTACCCCGGACAGGGGCGCGGATTCACCCCTCCACTTT
d_call: TRBD1; clone_size: .; j_call: TRBJ2-7; v_call: TRBV4-1; cdr3_aa: CASSPQGAAVEYEQYF; cdr3_nt: TGCGCCAGCAGCCCACAGGGGGCGGCCGTCGAGTACGAGCAGTACTTC
d_call: TRBD1; clone_size: .; j_call: TRBJ2-1; v_call: TRBV6-1; cdr3_aa: CASSEAAGDRDNEQFF; cdr3_nt: TGTGCCAGCAGTGAAGCGGCCGGCGACAGGGACAATGAGCAGTTCTTC